The 29 T cell receptor beta chains given below trace back to one sample, sequenced in a study of identical twins. MiXCR was run by TCRdb on the 5' RACE reads, yielding one entry per CDR3 protein. The sample consists of roughly 280,000 distinct CDR3 sequences, roughly 9.8% of them appearing once. In addition, the sample was reused for a study of yellow fever vaccine responses in identical twins.

Input material: CD8+ T cells sorted from blood. These receptors all stem from a woman aged 18-29 years in good health.

This clonotype has ten or more counts. The chain couples TRBV9 to TRBJ2-1; 10 positions agree with TRBD2. The germline gives CDR1 SGDLS, CDR2 YYNGEE. V lost 3 bases to trimming and J lost 0 bases; unmatched junction nucleotides: 3. The CDR3 spans 16 residues. The CDR3 bases are TGTGCCAGCAGCGCGCCTAGCGGGAGCTCCTACAATGAGCAGTTCTTC. Its translation is CASSAPSGSSYNEQFF.

The gene calls are TRBV4-3 and TRBJ2-7, with TRBD2 identical over 9 bases. CDR3 size: 16 residues. Trimming removed 0 bases from V and 3 bases from J; junction bases left unmatched: 6. The germline V gene encodes CDR1 LGHNA and CDR2 YSLEER. CDR3 protein: CASSQDTSGYYYEQYF. The CDR3 nucleotides are TGCGCCAGCAGCCAAGATACTAGCGGGTACTACTACGAGCAGTACTTC.

A few counts support this clonotype. V usage is TRBV2 and J usage is TRBJ2-3, with D uncertain. This CDR3 comprises 13 residues. In germline, CDR1 is SNHLY, CDR2 FYNNEI. Trimming stripped 7 bases from V and 4 bases from J, with 12 bases between. The CDR3 region has the DNA TGTGCCAGCACTGAGCCCCCGGCAGATACGCAGTATTTT. It yields the protein CASTEPPADTQYF.

V usage is TRBV27 and J usage is TRBJ2-5; tentatively, D is TRBD1 or TRBD2 (5 bases each). Deletions cut 0 bases from V and 5 bases from J, with 13 bases between. Germline values: CDR1 MNHEY, CDR2 SMNVEV (reference sequence). The CDR3 extends over 15 amino acids. CDR3 nucleotides: TGTGCCAGCAGTTTATCGGACGGGGCAGGGGAGACCCAGTACTTC. Protein: CASSLSDGAGETQYF.

This clonotype was observed a handful of times. V usage is TRBV25-1 and J usage is TRBJ2-5, with 9 bases fitting TRBD1. The CDR3 runs 17 residues. The germline CDR1 and CDR2 sequences are MGHDK and SYGVNS. Germline trimming cut 9 bases from V and 6 bases from J; bases unmatched to any gene: 20. Here the CDR3 DNA reads TGTGCCAGTGACGGGACAGGGATTTTCCAGGGTCAAAAGACCCAGTACTTC. Translating it yields CASDGTGIFQGQKTQYF.

There are a few counts of this clonotype. The rearrangement joins TRBV12-3 or TRBV12-4 to TRBJ2-7; 8 bases agree with TRBD1. Trimming at V came to 5 bases and at J to 7 bases, leaving 10 bases not matched to a gene. CDR3 length: 14 amino acids. CDR3 loop: CASSVDRGFVEQYF. The CDR3 DNA is TGTGCCAGCAGTGTAGACAGGGGCTTTGTTGAGCAGTACTTC.

The rearrangement links TRBV27 to TRBJ2-7, with D perhaps given as TRBD1 or TRBD2 (5 bases each). V lost 4 bases, J lost 6 bases, and 13 bases lay in between. This CDR3 is built from 13 residues. Germline CDR1 and CDR2: MNHEY and SMNVEV (reference sequence). CDR3 amino acids: CASSSWGYGEQYF. In DNA form, the CDR3 reads TGTGCCAGCAGTTCATGGGGGTACGGCGAGCAGTACTTC.

This chain joins TRBV12-3 or TRBV12-4 and TRBJ2-7; D is perhaps TRBD2 (6 bases). V was clipped by 6 bases and J by 6 bases, with 18 bases between them. This CDR3 has 14 amino acids. CDR3 in DNA: TGTGCCAGCAGACGCGGGATCATGGAGTTCGAGCAGTACTTC. Its protein is CASRRGIMEFEQYF.

This clonotype appeared a few times. The chain carries TRBV30 and TRBJ2-1, with D uncertain. CDR1 and CDR2 (germline): GTSNPN, SVGIG (reference sequence). V lost 5 bases and J 9 bases, leaving 8 bases between the germline ends. The CDR3 is made up of 10 amino acids. CDR3 nucleotide sequence: TGTGCCTGGGCCGTGAGTGAGCAGTTCTTC. Its translation: CAWAVSEQFF.

Only a few counts were recorded for this clonotype. The chain recombines TRBV7-9 with TRBJ2-1, with TRBD1 as a possible D gene (6 bases). The V end lost 1 base, the J end lost 7 bases, and 8 bases lay between the germline ends. The CDR3 runs to 13 residues. Per germline, CDR1 SEHNR and CDR2 FQNEAQ (reference sequence). For the CDR3, the DNA is TGTGCCAGCAGCTTAGGGACAGAAAATGAGCAGTTCTTC. It yields the protein CASSLGTENEQFF. Full variable domain (outside the CDR3, taken from reference TRBV7-9 and TRBJ2-1): DTGVSQNPRHKITKRGQNVTFRCDPISEHNRLYWYRQTLGQGPEFLTYFQNEAQLEKSRLLSDRFSAERPKGSFSTLEIQRTEQGDSAMYLCASSLGTENEQFFGPGTRLTVL.

V gene TRBV28 combines with J gene TRBJ2-1, with D perhaps assigned TRBD1 or TRBD2 (5 bases each). Germline V lookup: CDR1 MDHEN, CDR2 SYDVKM. With 3 bases removed from V and 7 bases from J, the gap between germline ends came to 13 bases. The CDR3 runs to 14 residues. CDR3 nucleotide sequence: TGTGCCAGCAGTTTCGCGGCAGGGAGAAATGAGCAGTTCTTC. It codes for CASSFAAGRNEQFF.

This clonotype turned up a few times. This chain uses TRBV12-3 or TRBV12-4 with TRBJ2-1, with D perhaps being TRBD1 or TRBD2 (6 bases each). Trimming stripped 5 bases from V and 5 bases from J, with 16 bases between. The CDR3 runs to 15 residues. The CDR3 region has the DNA TGTGCCAGCAGTCCCGAGGGGGACTGGAACAATGAGCAGTTCTTC. Its translation: CASSPEGDWNNEQFF.

As for this clonotype: Possible read error: a much larger clone is one base away. The V gene is TRBV12-3 or TRBV12-4, the J gene TRBJ2-5, with no clear D. CDR3 length: 14 amino acids. The CDR3 region is CASSLVEDPETQNF. The CDR3 nucleotides are TGTGCCAGCAGTTTGGTTGAGGACCCGGAGACCCAGAACTTC.

This clonotype has just a few counts. The genes are TRBV14 and TRBJ2-1; no definite D call. Per germline, CDR1 SGHDN and CDR2 FVKESK. Trimming cost V 0 bases and J 2 bases, with 14 bases left between them. The CDR3 has 17 amino acids. The CDR3 spells CASSQDGWDLTYNEQFF. Here the CDR3 DNA reads TGTGCCAGCAGCCAAGACGGGTGGGATTTAACCTACAATGAGCAGTTCTTC.

This clonotype was observed many times. This chain uses TRBV29-1 with TRBJ2-3; the D gene is possibly TRBD1 (5 bases). The CDR3 is 14 amino acids. V lost 2 bases and J 3 bases, leaving 12 bases between the germline ends. Germline CDR1 reads SQVTM; CDR2 reads ANQGSEA. The CDR3 DNA reads TGCAGCGTTGAACAGGGATTTGGAACAGATACGCAGTATTTT. This codes for CSVEQGFGTDTQYF.

The V and J genes are TRBV19 and TRBJ2-3; D ambiguous. V lost 6 bases, J lost 1 base, and 8 bases lay in between. CDR1 is LNHDA, CDR2 SQIVND, per germline (reference sequence). The CDR3 consists of 13 residues. The CDR3 region has the DNA TGTGCCAGTAGAGAGGTGGGCACAGATACGCAGTATTTT. Amino acids: CASREVGTDTQYF. The entire variable domain, with the rest obtained from reference TRBV19 and TRBJ2-3, is as follows: DGGITQSPKYLFRKEGQNVTLSCEQNLNHDAMYWYRQDPGQGLRLIYYSQIVNDFQKGDIAEGYSVSREKKESFPLTVTSAQKNPTAFYLCASREVGTDTQYFGPGTRLTVL.

The chain links TRBV4-1 to TRBJ2-3; the D is unclear. CDR1 is MGHRA and CDR2 is YSYEKL in the germline V gene. This CDR3 is 16 amino acids long. Between the trimmed V and J ends, which lost 0 bases and 5 bases, there was a span of 15 bases. For the CDR3, the DNA is TGCGCCAGCAGCCAAGATGAGCCGCCAGGAGAAGATACGCAGTATTTT. Protein product: CASSQDEPPGEDTQYF.

This clonotype was seen repeatedly, ten times or more. The chain recombines TRBV11-2 with TRBJ2-1, with TRBD2 matching over 7 bases. Germline V gene sequence: CDR1 SGHAT, CDR2 FQNNGV. Unmatched junction bases numbered 8, after V lost 5 bases and J lost 7 bases. The CDR3 has 14 residues. The CDR3 is CASSPRDYLNEQFF. CDR3 bases: TGTGCCAGCAGCCCCCGGGACTACCTGAATGAGCAGTTCTTC.

This clonotype was picked up a small number of times. The rearrangement uses TRBV15 and TRBJ2-5; D is unclear. The CDR3 spans 16 residues. Trimming removed 1 base from V and 5 bases from J, with 17 bases in between. The germline V gene encodes CDR1 LNHNV and CDR2 YYDKDF (reference sequence). CDR3 nucleotides: TGTGCCACCAGCAGAGCAGGCGACTCCCCGAGGGAGACCCAGTACTTC. Amino acid sequence: CATSRAGDSPRETQYF.

This clonotype was recorded many times. The rearrangement uses TRBV7-8 and TRBJ2-7; 15 bases agree with TRBD2. Germline V CDR1 and CDR2: SGHVS, FQNEAQ. The CDR3 consists of 17 residues. With 1 base clipped from V and 3 bases from J, the junction kept 4 bases outside the gene matches. For the CDR3, the DNA is TGTGCCAGCAGCTTAGTAGGGGGACTAGCGGGGGGCTACGAGCAGTACTTC. It specifies CASSLVGGLAGGYEQYF.

This clonotype was seen only a few times. The chain recombines TRBV18 with TRBJ2-7; unclear D gene. The CDR3 totals 15 residues. Germline V gene lookup returns CDR1 KGHSH and CDR2 LQKENI. The V end was cut by 3 bases, the J end by 2 bases, with 14 bases between. Written as DNA, the CDR3 is TGTGCCAGCTCACCTGAGGTCAGAACCACCTACGAGCAGTACTTC. This translates into CASSPEVRTTYEQYF.

This clonotype was observed at least ten times. DNA of the CDR3: TGTGCCAGTAGGACGCCAGACGGGACAACGTACTATGGCTACACCTTC. Residues: CASRTPDGTTYYGYTF. V usage is TRBV19 and J usage is TRBJ1-2, with a tentative D call TRBD1 (6 bases). Trimming shortened V by 6 bases and J by 3 bases, and 20 bases separated the two germline ends. From germline, CDR1 is LNHDA and CDR2 SQIVND (reference sequence). The CDR3 covers 16 residues. Combining the CDR3 with reference TRBV19 and TRBJ1-2 gives the whole variable domain DGGITQSPKYLFRKEGQNVTLSCEQNLNHDAMYWYRQDPGQGLRLIYYSQIVNDFQKGDIAEGYSVSREKKESFPLTVTSAQKNPTAFYLCASRTPDGTTYYGYTFGSGTRLTVV.

This chain joins TRBV6-5 and TRBJ2-1; 7 nucleotides match TRBD1. Per the germline V gene, CDR1 is MNHEY and CDR2 is SVGAGI. CDR3 length: 14 amino acids. J lost 13 bases, V lost 4 bases, and 13 bases had no gene match. The CDR3 nucleotides are TGTGCCAGCAGTTTCGGACAGGTTGGGTGGGAACAGTTCTTC. As protein: CASSFGQVGWEQFF.

The chain uses TRBV9 and TRBJ2-3, with TRBD2 matching over 7 bases. CDR3 length: 16 amino acids. Germline trimming cut 4 bases from V and 3 bases from J; bases unmatched to any gene: 11. Germline V gives CDR1 SGDLS, CDR2 YYNGEE. CDR3 sequence reads: CASSSREERVTDTQYF. The CDR3 bases are TGTGCCAGCAGCTCACGGGAGGAGAGGGTTACAGATACGCAGTATTTT.

V usage is TRBV5-4 and J usage is TRBJ2-5; 7 nucleotides align to TRBD1. This CDR3 is built from 14 residues. V was pared by 2 bases and J by 5 bases, with 6 bases of the junction left unmatched. Germline CDR1 is SGHNT and CDR2 is YYREEE (reference sequence). The DNA for the CDR3 is TGTGCCAGCAGCTTCGAGGGGGCGAGTGAGACCCAGTACTTC. Translating it yields CASSFEGASETQYF.

This clonotype was detected a few times. The V call is TRBV29-1, the J call TRBJ1-4; D may be TRBD1 (5 bases). The V end lost 6 bases, the J end lost 0 bases, and 11 bases lay between the germline ends. Germline loops: CDR1 SQVTM, CDR2 ANQGSEA. The CDR3 sequence is 14 residues long. The CDR3 loop reads CSVWEGATNEKLFF. The CDR3 nucleotides read TGCAGCGTCTGGGAAGGGGCAACTAATGAAAAACTGTTTTTT.

This clonotype turned up a few times. The chain combines TRBV28 with TRBJ2-1; D remains ambiguous. From germline, CDR1 is MDHEN and CDR2 SYDVKM. The CDR3 extends over 14 amino acids. Trimming shortened V by 9 bases and J by 0 bases, and 12 bases separated the two germline ends. The CDR3 sequence is CASTVTSSYNEQFF. In DNA form, the CDR3 reads TGTGCCAGTACGGTGACGAGCTCCTACAATGAGCAGTTCTTC. Looking up the rest from reference TRBV28 and TRBJ2-1 gives the full variable domain: DVKVTQSSRYLVKRTGEKVFLECVQDMDHENMFWYRQDPGLGLRLIYFSYDVKMKEKGDIPEGYSVSREKKERFSLILESASTNQTSMYLCASTVTSSYNEQFFGPGTRLTVL.

This chain uses TRBV12-3 or TRBV12-4 with TRBJ2-2, with 10 bases matching TRBD2. This CDR3 comprises 18 residues. V gave up 4 bases and J gave up 6 bases; unmatched junction bases: 14. This chain's CDR3 is CASSSTYPSGSVSGELFF. CDR3 nucleotide sequence: TGTGCCAGCAGTTCCACTTACCCTAGCGGGAGCGTGTCCGGGGAGCTGTTTTTT.

This clonotype was picked up many times. The chain uses TRBV4-2 and TRBJ1-5; D is perhaps TRBD1 (5 bases). Trimming left V 4 bases short and J 6 bases short, with 19 bases between. Germline CDR1 LGHNA, CDR2 YNFKEQ. This CDR3 spans 16 amino acids. The CDR3 DNA reads as TGTGCCAGCAGCCTCAATTGGGGCGAGATGTCTCAGCCCCAGCATTTT. Amino acids: CASSLNWGEMSQPQHF.